Listed here are 20 T cell receptor beta chains from one sample, sequenced in a study of cytomegalovirus exposure and HLA in healthy donors. A multiplex PCR was run with 60 Vbeta primers and 13 Jbeta primers. Here immunoSEQ multiplex PCR was the method, and the copy in TCRdb shows in-frame clones only, minus some. This sample carries 150,000 to 250,000 clones, roughly 85% of them seen once, and the ten largest clones take under 3%. Sequenced input: PBMCs. These receptors all stem from a woman aged 50 to 65 in good health and CMV-seronegative.

The CDR3 region is CASSIGGRVTDTQYF. In DNA form, the CDR3 reads TGTGCCAGTAGTATAGGCGGGAGGGTTACAGATACGCAGTATTTT. The rearrangement joins TRBV19 to TRBJ2-3, with 9 bases lining up with TRBD2. V was pared by 1 base and J by 3 bases, with 2 bases of the junction left unmatched. The germline V gene has CDR1 LNHDA and CDR2 SQIVND (reference sequence). The CDR3 consists of 15 residues.

The rearrangement uses TRBV5-1 and TRBJ1-3; unclear D gene. Deletions cut 5 bases from V and 0 bases from J, with 9 bases between. Germline-derived CDR1 and CDR2 are SGHRS and YFSETQ. The CDR3 totals 14 residues. CDR3 loop: CASRTGDSGNTIYF. For the CDR3, the DNA is TGCGCCAGCAGGACGGGAGACTCTGGAAACACCATATATTTT.

The CDR3 protein is CASTVGQSSYNEQFF. CDR3 DNA: TGTGCCAGCACAGTGGGACAGAGCTCCTACAATGAGCAGTTCTTC. The chain uses TRBV28 and TRBJ2-1; 7 bases match TRBD1. The ends lost 7 bases at V and 0 bases at J; junction bases unmatched: 6. Germline CDR1 is MDHEN and CDR2 is SYDVKM. This CDR3 has 15 amino acids.

V is TRBV6-1 and J is TRBJ2-7, with 12 bases fitting TRBD2. The CDR3 sequence is 15 residues long. V dropped 4 bases and J dropped 3; count of bases not matched to a gene: 4. Germline V gene data show CDR1 as MNHNS and CDR2 as SASEGT. The CDR3, as DNA: TGTGCCAGCAGTGCTCGACTAGCGGGAGACTACGAGCAGTACTTC. Translating gives CASSARLAGDYEQYF.

The chain links TRBV5-4 to TRBJ2-1; the D gene is possibly TRBD1 (5 bases). The ends were cut back, 2 bases at V and 4 bases at J, with 13 bases in the middle. The CDR3 consists of 15 residues. Germline lookup yields CDR1 SGHNT and CDR2 YYREEE (reference sequence). The CDR3 is CASSLGVAKYNEQFF. CDR3 in DNA: TGTGCCAGCAGCTTAGGGGTCGCGAAATACAATGAGCAGTTCTTC. Supplemented by reference TRBV5-4 and TRBJ2-1, the full variable domain reads ETGVTQSPTHLIKTRGQQVTLRCSSQSGHNTVSWYQQALGQGPQFIFQYYREEENGRGNFPPRFSGLQFPNYSSELNVNALELDDSALYLCASSLGVAKYNEQFFGPGTRLTVL.

The chain has TRBV7-9 and TRBJ1-4; 9 bases map to TRBD1. Unmatched junction bases numbered 9, after V lost 5 bases and J lost 2 bases. The CDR3 runs to 17 residues. Germline lookup yields CDR1 SEHNR and CDR2 FQNEAQ (reference sequence). Here the CDR3 reads CASSPPTGGTTNEKLFF. In DNA form, the CDR3 reads TGTGCCAGCAGCCCACCGACAGGGGGTACGACTAATGAAAAACTGTTTTTT.

The chain has TRBV4-1 and TRBJ1-3; 7 bases map to TRBD1. With V trimmed by 0 bases and J by 4 bases, 6 bases remained unmatched. The germline V gene encodes CDR1 MGHRA and CDR2 YSYEKL. There are 16 residues in the CDR3. CDR3 in amino acids: CASSQDWNRGGNTIYF. DNA for the CDR3: TGCGCCAGCAGCCAAGATTGGAACAGGGGCGGAAACACCATATATTTT.

This chain uses TRBV28 with TRBJ1-5; 9 bases agree with TRBD1. Germline loops: CDR1 MDHEN, CDR2 SYDVKM. The CDR3 length is 14 residues. V lost 5 bases to trimming and J lost 4 bases; unmatched junction nucleotides: 3. This CDR3 reads CASSLGTGNQPQHF. The CDR3 region has the DNA TGTGCCAGCAGTCTCGGGACAGGGAATCAGCCCCAGCATTTT.

The chain is built from TRBV5-1 and TRBJ2-1, with TRBD2 matching over 8 bases. This CDR3 contains 15 residues. Germline V gene data show CDR1 as SGHRS and CDR2 as YFSETQ. The ends lost 0 bases at V and 3 bases at J; junction bases unmatched: 2. This CDR3 reads CASSLATSGYNEQFF. CDR3 in DNA: TGCGCCAGCAGCTTGGCTACTAGCGGCTACAATGAGCAGTTCTTC.

The V and J genes are TRBV5-1 and TRBJ1-1, with 12 bases aligning to TRBD1. V shed 3 bases, J shed 4 bases, and the junction held 7 bases outside the gene matches. The CDR3 consists of 16 residues. The V gene's germline CDR1 is SGHRS and CDR2 YFSETQ. The chain's CDR3 is CASSSGQGAGGTEAFF. The CDR3 DNA sequence: TGCGCCAGCAGCTCGGGACAGGGGGCAGGGGGCACTGAAGCTTTCTTT.

This clone was picked up one time. The rearrangement joins TRBV27 to TRBJ1-5; D call uncertain. Trimming pared 4 bases from V and 6 bases from J, leaving 13 bases between. The CDR3 runs 14 residues. Germline CDR1 is MNHEY and CDR2 is SMNVEV (reference sequence). DNA for the CDR3: TGTGCCAGCAGTTATTACGGCGGGAGTCAGCCCCAGCATTTT. The encoded protein is CASSYYGGSQPQHF.

The chain joins TRBV5-1 to TRBJ2-1; TRBD1 might be the D (5 bases). The CDR3 is 13 residues long. Germline lookup yields CDR1 SGHRS and CDR2 YFSETQ. Trimming took off 5 bases at V and 11 bases at J, with 17 bases between the two ends. This chain's CDR3 is CASRPIVGPKQFF. CDR3 DNA: TGCGCCAGCAGACCGATTGTGGGGCCTAAGCAGTTCTTC.

The chain recombines TRBV7-9 with TRBJ2-3; a weak D match, TRBD1 (5 bases). CDR3 length: 16 residues. Between the trimmed V and J ends, which lost 1 base and 0 bases, there was a span of 11 bases. Looked up from germline, CDR1 is SEHNR and CDR2 is FQNEAQ (reference sequence). CDR3 nucleotide sequence: TGTGCCAGCAGCTTAGGACGGACATCGAGCACAGATACGCAGTATTTT. Translated: CASSLGRTSSTDTQYF.

This clone was seen only once. The chain carries TRBV28 and TRBJ2-5; tentatively, D is TRBD1 (7 bases). Germline lookup yields CDR1 MDHEN and CDR2 SYDVKM. Deletions cut 5 bases from V and 5 bases from J, with 18 bases between. The CDR3 sequence is 15 residues long. Written as DNA, the CDR3 is TGTGCCAGCAGTATGGAGGGAGACAGGGCTGAGACCCAGTACTTC. Its translation is CASSMEGDRAETQYF.

The V gene is TRBV5-4, the J gene TRBJ2-2, with 11 bases matching TRBD2. Germline loops: CDR1 SGHNT, CDR2 YYREEE (reference sequence). Trimming at V came to 1 base and at J to 6 bases, leaving 2 bases not matched to a gene. The CDR3 has 15 amino acids. CDR3 in DNA: TGTGCCAGCAGCTTGTTAGCGGGAGGGCCCGGGGAGCTGTTTTTT. Protein sequence: CASSLLAGGPGELFF.

CDR3 bases: TGCGCCAGCAGCTTGGTATACACAGGGGGCCAGGCCAAAAACATTCAGTACTTC. Its translation: CASSLVYTGGQAKNIQYF. The chain has TRBV5-1 and TRBJ2-4, with TRBD1 matching over 9 bases. Germline V lookup: CDR1 SGHRS, CDR2 YFSETQ. The CDR3 consists of 18 residues. V was clipped by 0 bases and J by 1 base; unmatched bases: 8.

This rearrangement joins TRBV28 to TRBJ1-3; tentatively, D is TRBD1 (5 bases). This CDR3 has 12 amino acids. With 6 bases removed from V and 4 bases from J, the gap between germline ends came to 7 bases. Germline V lookup: CDR1 MDHEN, CDR2 SYDVKM. The CDR3, as DNA: TGTGCCAGCAGGCAGGGCGGAAACACCATATATTTT. Residues: CASRQGGNTIYF.

The chain's CDR3 is CASSLDRPGTQYF. CDR3 DNA: TGTGCCAGCAGTTTAGACAGGCCGGGGACCCAGTACTTC. The V and J genes are TRBV28 and TRBJ2-5; a weak D match, TRBD1 (6 bases). This CDR3 comprises 13 residues. V was trimmed by 2 bases and J by 7 bases, leaving 11 bases between them. CDR1 is MDHEN, CDR2 SYDVKM, per germline. The full variable domain, in which reference TRBV28 and TRBJ2-5 provide the parts outside the CDR3, is DVKVTQSSRYLVKRTGEKVFLECVQDMDHENMFWYRQDPGLGLRLIYFSYDVKMKEKGDIPEGYSVSREKKERFSLILESASTNQTSMYLCASSLDRPGTQYFGPGTRLLVL.

The V and J genes are TRBV6-1 and TRBJ1-3; D uncertain. Trimming removed 7 bases at V and 0 bases at J, with 7 bases between. Germline V gene lookup returns CDR1 MNHNS and CDR2 SASEGT. The CDR3 spans 13 residues. The CDR3 DNA reads TGTGCCAGCAAGCCAAACTCTGGAAACACCATATATTTT. Protein product: CASKPNSGNTIYF.

This clone is a singleton in its sample. This chain connects TRBV6-6 to TRBJ2-3; D unclear. Germline loops: CDR1 MNHNY, CDR2 SVGAGI (reference sequence). V lost 6 bases and J 2 bases, leaving 3 bases between the germline ends. The CDR3 length is 11 residues. CDR3 loop: CASSLTDTQYF. CDR3 DNA: TGTGCCAGCAGCCTCACAGATACGCAGTATTTT.